This note documents a single T cell receptor beta chain sequence. The source of the sample is a study of Graves' ophthalmopathy and Graves' hyperthyroidism. Researchers took RNA transcripts and amplified TCR beta CDR3 regions from them. The library came from an HTBI-primed first-round RT-PCR and a second-round multiplex PCR. MiXCR, applied by TCRdb to the multiplex PCR reads, yields one record per CDR3 protein. The sample lists about 410,000 distinct CDR3 sequences, around 17% occurring once. Between the trimmed V and J ends, which lost 4 bases and 2 bases, there was a span of 8 bases. In germline, CDR1 is MNHNS, CDR2 SASEGT. The CDR3 is 13 amino acids.

The clonotype comes from a woman aged 18-35 years with Graves' ophthalmopathy. The sample consisted of peripheral blood. This chain joins TRBV6-1 and TRBJ1-1; D is ambiguous. CDR3 sequence: CASSGTYNTEAFF. The CDR3 nucleotides are TGTGCCAGCAGTGGAACATACAACACTGAAGCTTTCTTT.